The sequence of this T cell receptor (beta chain) was determined in a study of OX40 agonist ivuxolimab in advanced cancers. Study-wide context: Ivuxolimab, an antibody acting as an agonist of OX40 (CD134), was used to treat patients. Patients undergoing dose escalation presented with hepatocellular carcinoma, melanoma, renal cell or head and neck cancer. General study findings and limits: CD4+ T cells averaged fewer expanded clones than CD8+ T cells.

This CDR3 has 13 amino acids. Germline CDR1 and CDR2: MNHNY and SVGAGI (reference sequence). V was clipped by 6 bases and J by 4 bases; unmatched bases: 5. Note on this clone: Its antigen is as yet unknown.

The method was immunoSEQ multiplex PCR; TCRdb's version includes in-frame clones alone and lacks a portion of them. The table lists around 63,000 clones, 85% to 90% of them singletons. The V and J genes are TRBV6-6 and TRBJ1-2; 7 bases match TRBD1. Sequences were derived from CD4+ or CD8+ T cells sorted from blood, sampled in a trial of the OX40 agonist ivuxolimab. This receptor was identified in an adult with an advanced solid tumor such as melanoma, head and neck, liver or kidney cancer. The CDR3 loop reads CASRQQGFYGYTF. The CDR3 DNA is TGTGCCAGCAGGCAACAGGGGTTCTATGGCTACACCTTC.